Listed here is a single TCR beta chain. This sample is part of a study of PD-1 blockade in classical Hodgkin lymphoma. Trimming stripped 1 base from V and 0 bases from J, with 11 bases between. CDR3 size: 15 residues. Germline loops: CDR1 SGHNT, CDR2 YYREEE (reference sequence). Every patient was affected by relapse after autologous stem cell transplantation, while exposure to brentuximab vedotin was not uniform. Investigators isolated CD4+ T cells from thawed PBMCs through magnetic negative selection. Measured with immunoSEQ multiplex PCR; TCRdb has only the in-frame clones, and not every one. The data hold around 13,000 clones, with about 90% observed a single time.

Sequencing used CD4+ T cells from blood, obtained at baseline. The receptor's source is a human donor with classical Hodgkin lymphoma. This rearrangement joins TRBV5-4 to TRBJ2-7; either TRBD1 or TRBD2 may fit D (5 bases each). This chain's CDR3 is CASSLRGGLSYEQYF. The CDR3 DNA follows: TGTGCCAGCAGCTTGCGGGGCGGTCTCTCCTACGAGCAGTACTTC.